The 8 T cell receptor beta chains presented below share a single source sample, sequenced in a study of spatial heterogeneity in lung cancer. The time point here: sample taken at primary tumor resection. Sequencing was performed on whole RNA extracted from tumor and nontumor lung tissue, or from frozen PBMC, and the material was left unsorted. TCRdb re-derived calls from the 5' RACE reads in MiXCR, one entry per CDR3 protein. The repertoire holds tens of thousands of distinct CDR3 sequences, with around 12% as singletons. Sequencing was performed on PBMCs, taken at surgery. The receptors shown here come from a male donor with early-stage non-small cell lung cancer.

This clonotype has a count of ten or more. The chain links TRBV4-1 to TRBJ1-2; D unresolved. V dropped 0 bases and J dropped 6 bases, with 11 bases sitting between them. There are 14 residues in the CDR3. Germline CDR1 reads MGHRA; CDR2 reads YSYEKL. The CDR3 is CASSQEGQNHGYTF. DNA for the CDR3: TGCGCCAGCAGCCAAGAGGGCCAGAACCATGGCTACACCTTC.

The chain combines TRBV2 with TRBJ1-5; D possibly corresponds to TRBD1 (6 bases). The CDR3 covers 14 residues. Trimming removed 9 bases from V and 7 bases from J, with 19 bases in between. CDR1 and CDR2 from the germline V gene are SNHLY and FYNNEI. The CDR3 loop is CASEMGGREQPQHF. The CDR3 nucleotides read TGTGCCAGTGAAATGGGGGGCAGGGAGCAGCCCCAGCATTTT.

This clonotype showed up just a few times. The chain combines TRBV18 with TRBJ1-1; 7 bases match TRBD1. Unmatched junction bases numbered 1, after V lost 2 bases and J lost 4 bases. The CDR3 is 13 residues long. Germline CDR1 reads KGHSH; CDR2 reads LQKENI. CDR3 DNA: TGTGCCAGCTCACCAGACAGGGTCACTGAAGCTTTCTTT. Residues: CASSPDRVTEAFF.

This clonotype was observed a few times. The chain couples TRBV20-1 to TRBJ2-7; 10 nucleotides align to TRBD1. CDR3 length: 14 amino acids. With 5 bases clipped from V and 2 bases from J, the junction kept 6 bases outside the gene matches. Per germline, CDR1 DFQATT and CDR2 SNEGSKA (reference sequence). In nucleotides, the CDR3 is TGCAGTGCTGGAGGGACAGGGGTTACCTACGAGCAGTACTTC. It is translated as CSAGGTGVTYEQYF.

Note on this clonotype: At one of its ends the junction is not consistent with the germline gene, which may arise from a read error. V is TRBV30 and J is TRBJ1-6; D possibly corresponds to TRBD1 (5 bases). CDR1 is GTSNPN, CDR2 SVGIG, per germline (reference sequence). There are 12 residues in the CDR3. The CDR3 sequence: CAWSMTDSPLQF. The CDR3 nucleotides read TGTGCCTGGAGCATGACAGATTCACCCCTCCAATTT. Complete variable domain (other parts from reference TRBV30 and TRBJ1-6): SQTIHQWPATLVQPVGSPLSLECTVEGTSNPNLYWYRQAAGRGLQLLFYSVGIGQISSEVPQNLSASRPQDRQFILSSKKLLLSDSGFYLCAWSMTDSPLQFGNGTRLTVT.

The V and J genes are TRBV6-2 or TRBV6-3 and TRBJ2-5, with D unresolved. The germline V and J ends were trimmed by 1 base and 3 bases, with 3 bases remaining between them. Germline V gene lookup returns CDR1 MNHEY and CDR2 SVGEGT. The CDR3 consists of 12 residues. CDR3 sequence: CASSYFKETQYF. In DNA form, the CDR3 reads TGTGCCAGCAGTTACTTCAAAGAGACCCAGTACTTC.

This clonotype was counted only a few times. The genes are TRBV7-9 and TRBJ2-7; D is unresolved. V gave up 8 bases and J gave up 6 bases, with 20 bases separating them. From germline, CDR1 is SEHNR and CDR2 FQNEAQ (reference sequence). The CDR3 totals 14 residues. The CDR3 sequence is CASQSGLISTEQYF. The CDR3, as DNA: TGTGCCAGCCAGTCCGGGCTAATCTCTACCGAGCAGTACTTC.

The table lists this clonotype with many counts. The chain has TRBV5-1 and TRBJ2-7; possible D gene TRBD1, 6 bases. The CDR3 consists of 15 residues. Germline CDR1 and CDR2: SGHRS and YFSETQ. The ends were cut back, 0 bases at V and 9 bases at J, with 19 bases in the middle. The CDR3 here is CASSLVTRAEGGQYF. The CDR3 coding sequence is TGCGCCAGCAGCTTGGTAACCAGGGCAGAAGGGGGGCAGTACTTC.